The subject of this entry is one T cell receptor beta chain. The antigen remains undetermined. In the same sample, other DNA sequences code for this CDR3. Sequencing of dividing CFSE-low cells from the MLR defined alloreactive TCRbeta sequences. V was pared by 3 bases and J by 3 bases, with 12 bases between. Germline V CDR1 and CDR2: MRHNA, SNTAGT. CDR3 length: 16 residues. These data are taken from a study of T cell clones after liver transplantation. Overall study: Tolerant meant at least one year fully off immunosuppression without liver enzymes above twice normal. Study outcomes and limitations: Graft donor-reactive T cells possibly entered the graft instead of undergoing deletion.

Repertoires were generated with immunoSEQ multiplex PCR, while TCRdb's copy carries only in-frame clones and drops some. The sample lists about 1,200 clones; under 65% were seen once. The source material was CD4+ T cells from cultured PBMCs. The clonotype was recovered from a human patient who received a liver transplant. Some T cells may arise from the graft donor. The J gene is TRBJ1-6, the V gene TRBV6-4, with D unresolved. CDR3 region: CASSEGGGYYNSPLHF. CDR3 DNA sequence: TGTGCCAGCAGTGAAGGTGGCGGTTACTATAATTCACCCCTCCACTTT.